These 18 T cell receptor beta chains were all obtained from the same sample, sequenced in a study of shared clonotypes between healthy human individuals. Assay used: immunoSEQ multiplex PCR; TCRdb lists only in-frame clones, some missing. The sample contains about 2.3 million clones, roughly 90% of which appear only once. The material sequenced was naive CD4+ T cells from PBMCs. Subset indicated: CD45RA+ positively selected. The source is a man aged 18 to 29 in good health. Some clones in this sample may be carry-over from other donors' samples.

This chain uses TRBV6-6 with TRBJ2-5; TRBD1 matches at 7 bases. Germline CDR1 MNHNY, CDR2 SVGAGI (reference sequence). The CDR3 loop spans 15 amino acids. V was pared by 2 bases and J by 5 bases, with 8 bases of the junction left unmatched. The chain's CDR3 is CASSYQGETLETQYF. In DNA, the CDR3 is TGTGCCAGCAGTTACCAGGGGGAAACGCTGGAGACCCAGTACTTC.

A word on this clone: Distinct nucleotide sequences in the sample also encode this CDR3. This chain connects TRBV2 to TRBJ1-5, with unresolved D. Germline-derived CDR1 and CDR2 are SNHLY and FYNNEI. The V end lost 5 bases, the J end lost 1 base, and 6 bases lay between the germline ends. The CDR3 extends over 13 amino acids. The CDR3: CASSPESNQPQHF. CDR3 DNA sequence: TGTGCCAGCAGTCCGGAGAGCAATCAGCCCCAGCATTTT. Full variable domain (outside the CDR3, taken from reference TRBV2 and TRBJ1-5): EPEVTQTPSHQVTQMGQEVILRCVPISNHLYFYWYRQILGQKVEFLVSFYNNEISEKSEIFDDQFSVERPDGSNFTLKIRSTKLEDSAMYFCASSPESNQPQHFGDGTRLSIL.

This clone is a singleton in its sample. The J gene is TRBJ2-5, the V gene TRBV5-6; tentative D call: TRBD2 (5 bases). There are 14 residues in the CDR3. The V and J ends lost 2 bases and 0 bases respectively, with 8 bases between them. Germline V gene sequence: CDR1 SGHDT, CDR2 YYEEEE. This CDR3 is CASSFSGNQETQYF. As DNA, the CDR3 is TGTGCCAGCAGCTTTTCCGGGAACCAAGAGACCCAGTACTTC.

The chain employs TRBV11-2 and TRBJ2-3; 7 bases match TRBD2. Germline V gene data show CDR1 as SGHAT and CDR2 as FQNNGV. The J segment lost 6 bases and the V segment lost 0 bases, leaving 12 bases of the junction unmatched. CDR3 size: 17 residues. The CDR3 nucleotides are TGTGCCAGCAGCTTAGACCGTTCGGCTAGCGGAAGGGATACGCAGTATTTT. Its protein product is CASSLDRSASGRDTQYF.

The chain carries TRBV30 and TRBJ1-2; D remains unclear. Trimming removed 1 base from V and 6 bases from J, with 24 bases in between. Germline V gene lookup returns CDR1 GTSNPN and CDR2 SVGIG (reference sequence). The CDR3 totals 17 residues. The CDR3 region is CAWSEPRSSHFSHGYTF. CDR3 coding DNA: TGTGCCTGGAGTGAGCCGAGATCTAGTCATTTCTCGCATGGCTACACCTTC.

The chain couples TRBV11-3 to TRBJ2-5; D is unclear. This CDR3 spans 12 amino acids. Trimming removed 1 base from V and 6 bases from J, with 6 bases in between. CDR1 SGHNT and CDR2 YENEEA come from the germline V gene. The CDR3 is CASSLGEKTQYF. CDR3 in DNA: TGTGCCAGCAGCTTAGGAGAAAAGACCCAGTACTTC.

The V call is TRBV9, the J call TRBJ2-7; the match to TRBD1 covers 8 bases. CDR1 is SGDLS, CDR2 YYNGEE, per germline. Trimming at V came to 0 bases and at J to 6 bases, leaving 17 bases not matched to a gene. The length of the CDR3 is 18 residues. This CDR3 reads CASSVGVWGTGGNGEQYF. The CDR3 nucleotides read TGTGCCAGCAGCGTAGGTGTGTGGGGCACAGGGGGTAATGGCGAGCAGTACTTC.

The chain links TRBV7-3 to TRBJ2-1; possible D gene TRBD1, 6 bases. There are 13 residues in the CDR3. Trimming removed 3 bases at V and 7 bases at J, with 10 bases between. CDR1 is SGHTA and CDR2 is FQGTGA in the germline V gene. The CDR3 coding sequence is TGTGCCAGCAGCTTTCAGGGGTTGAATGAGCAGTTCTTC. Its translation is CASSFQGLNEQFF.

V usage is TRBV29-1 and J usage is TRBJ2-3, with 15 bases matching TRBD2. Germline lookup yields CDR1 SQVTM and CDR2 ANQGSEA. The CDR3 runs to 15 residues. V shed 7 bases, J shed 2 bases, and the junction held 4 bases outside the gene matches. CDR3: CSAGLAGGPTDTQYF. DNA for the CDR3: TGCAGCGCTGGACTAGCGGGAGGGCCCACAGATACGCAGTATTTT.

The CDR3 DNA sequence: TGTGCCAGCAGGCGCAATGAGCAGTTCTTC. Translated: CASRRNEQFF. This chain joins TRBV2 and TRBJ2-1, with unresolved D. Trimming pared 6 bases from V and 6 bases from J, leaving 3 bases between. The CDR3 length is 10 residues. Germline CDR1 reads SNHLY; CDR2 reads FYNNEI. The full variable domain, in which reference TRBV2 and TRBJ2-1 provide the parts outside the CDR3, is EPEVTQTPSHQVTQMGQEVILRCVPISNHLYFYWYRQILGQKVEFLVSFYNNEISEKSEIFDDQFSVERPDGSNFTLKIRSTKLEDSAMYFCASRRNEQFFGPGTRLTVL.

The gene calls are TRBV7-2 and TRBJ2-7; D is tentatively TRBD1 or TRBD2 (6 bases each). This CDR3 is built from 17 residues. With 1 base removed from V and 3 bases from J, the gap between germline ends came to 19 bases. CDR1 SGHTA and CDR2 FQGNSA come from the germline V gene. CDR3 protein: CASSLGGAKSSVYEQYF. The CDR3 DNA reads as TGTGCCAGCAGCTTAGGGGGGGCCAAGAGTTCCGTCTACGAGCAGTACTTC.

The DNA of the CDR3 is TGCAGCGCCATGCCTGGGGGGGCGTCCTACGAGCAGTACTTC. Amino acid sequence: CSAMPGGASYEQYF. The gene calls are TRBV29-1 and TRBJ2-7; possibly TRBD2 for D (7 bases). CDR1 is SQVTM and CDR2 is ANQGSEA in the germline V gene. Between the trimmed V and J ends, which lost 7 bases and 1 base, there was a span of 17 bases. This CDR3 comprises 14 residues.

The J gene is TRBJ2-7, the V gene TRBV28; TRBD1 aligns across 10 bases. Trimming at V came to 6 bases and at J to 7 bases, leaving 12 bases not matched to a gene. Germline V gene sequence: CDR1 MDHEN, CDR2 SYDVKM. This CDR3 has 15 residues. The CDR3 DNA sequence: TGTGCCAGCAGCACCACCCCGGGACAGGGGCGTGAGCAGTACTTC. Protein sequence: CASSTTPGQGREQYF.

The sample holds one count of this clone. The chain combines TRBV27 with TRBJ1-5, with D perhaps matching TRBD1 (6 bases). Looked up from germline, CDR1 is MNHEY and CDR2 is SMNVEV (reference sequence). Trimming took off 1 base at V and 5 bases at J, with 9 bases between the two ends. The CDR3 consists of 14 residues. CDR3 sequence reads: CASSLLGADQPQHF. The CDR3 nucleotides read TGTGCCAGCAGTTTATTGGGGGCGGATCAGCCCCAGCATTTT.

The chain is built from TRBV2 and TRBJ1-2; 10 nucleotides agree with TRBD1. The germline V gene encodes CDR1 SNHLY and CDR2 FYNNEI. The CDR3 has 15 amino acids. Trimming cost V 7 bases and J 6 bases; bases outside gene matches: 11. The CDR3 spells CASTGQGLGRDGYTF. Here the CDR3 DNA reads TGTGCCAGCACGGGACAGGGGTTGGGTAGGGATGGCTACACCTTC.

The chain links TRBV29-1 to TRBJ2-1; D might be TRBD2 (6 bases). The germline V gene has CDR1 SQVTM and CDR2 ANQGSEA. V gave up 7 bases and J gave up 6 bases, with 19 bases separating them. CDR3 length equals 14 residues. The CDR3 bases are TGCAGCGGAGGACTACACGCAACCGGCAATGAGCAGTTCTTC. The encoded protein is CSGGLHATGNEQFF.

V gene TRBV7-2 combines with J gene TRBJ2-1, with 7 bases aligning to TRBD2. Trimming took 3 bases from V and 9 from J; bases not matched to a gene: 8. Looked up from germline, CDR1 is SGHTA and CDR2 is FQGNSA. The CDR3 contains 14 residues. Here the CDR3 reads CASSLGGPPGEQFF. As DNA, the CDR3 is TGTGCCAGCAGCTTGGGAGGGCCCCCGGGTGAGCAGTTCTTC. The whole variable domain, filled in from reference TRBV7-2 and TRBJ2-1, reads GAGVSQSPSNKVTEKGKDVELRCDPISGHTALYWYRQSLGQGLEFLIYFQGNSAPDKSGLPSDRFSAERTGGSVSTLTIQRTQQEDSAVYLCASSLGGPPGEQFFGPGTRLTVL.

V is TRBV6-6 and J is TRBJ1-2, with 9 bases matching TRBD1. V lost 2 bases, J lost 3 bases, and 1 base stayed unmatched. The CDR3 is made up of 14 amino acids. Germline V gives CDR1 MNHNY, CDR2 SVGAGI (reference sequence). This chain's CDR3 is CASSYGTGYYGYTF. The CDR3 coding sequence is TGTGCCAGCAGTTACGGGACAGGGTACTATGGCTACACCTTC.